This T cell receptor (beta chain) was sequenced in a study of T-cell reconstitution after alpha-beta-depleted transplantation in children. With 4 bases clipped from V and 9 bases from J, the junction kept 5 bases outside the gene matches. This CDR3 is 13 amino acids long. Germline V gene lookup returns CDR1 SQVTM and CDR2 ANQGSEA. Unique molecular identifiers were built into the TCRbeta library. Via MiXCR, TCRdb re-called the PCR reads, giving one row per CDR3 protein. The repertoire holds about 400,000 distinct CDR3 sequences, roughly 20% seen once, with 3.5% to 4% in the top ten. The receptor was isolated from a human donor who donated a stem cell graft to a child with acute myeloid leukemia. The rearrangement uses TRBV29-1 and TRBJ1-6; 8 bases map to TRBD1. The sequenced sample was PBMCs from the stem cell graft donor, obtained from the stem cell graft. The CDR3 DNA reads TGCAGCGTTGCGGACAGGGATGGTTCACCCCTCCACTTT. Translation: CSVADRDGSPLHF.